This entry is about one TCR beta chain. Its specific antigen is unknown. Base qualities are not recorded, but no much larger clone differs from it by a single base. Library prep was done by the immunoSEQ multiplex PCR assay. TCRdb stores this immuneACCESS table with in-frame sequences only. Part of the clones is absent; in the studies checked, under half of the shortfall reflects unresolved V genes, and no reason is known for the rest. The sample data list about 75,000 clones, and 94% of these were observed just once. In total, the top ten clones hold roughly 6.1% of the sample. These data come from a study of control samples from healthy donors and cancer patients (dated by TCRdb to the early 2020s). From cysteine to phenylalanine, the CDR3 is 15 amino acids long. The CDR3 DNA has 45 bases and is translated from base 1. The junction carries 15 bases between V and J, which are trimmed by 1 base and 6 bases respectively. Reading the germline V gene (reference sequence) gives CDR1 SEHNR and CDR2 FQNEAQ.

The chain couples TRBV7-9 to TRBJ1-2; the D gene identity is not certain. Sample: blood. This TCR came from a woman in her thirties or forties in good health. The bases read TGTGCCAGCAGCTTAGGACGGCAAATCGAGGATGGCTACACCTTC. The translation is CASSLGRQIEDGYTF.